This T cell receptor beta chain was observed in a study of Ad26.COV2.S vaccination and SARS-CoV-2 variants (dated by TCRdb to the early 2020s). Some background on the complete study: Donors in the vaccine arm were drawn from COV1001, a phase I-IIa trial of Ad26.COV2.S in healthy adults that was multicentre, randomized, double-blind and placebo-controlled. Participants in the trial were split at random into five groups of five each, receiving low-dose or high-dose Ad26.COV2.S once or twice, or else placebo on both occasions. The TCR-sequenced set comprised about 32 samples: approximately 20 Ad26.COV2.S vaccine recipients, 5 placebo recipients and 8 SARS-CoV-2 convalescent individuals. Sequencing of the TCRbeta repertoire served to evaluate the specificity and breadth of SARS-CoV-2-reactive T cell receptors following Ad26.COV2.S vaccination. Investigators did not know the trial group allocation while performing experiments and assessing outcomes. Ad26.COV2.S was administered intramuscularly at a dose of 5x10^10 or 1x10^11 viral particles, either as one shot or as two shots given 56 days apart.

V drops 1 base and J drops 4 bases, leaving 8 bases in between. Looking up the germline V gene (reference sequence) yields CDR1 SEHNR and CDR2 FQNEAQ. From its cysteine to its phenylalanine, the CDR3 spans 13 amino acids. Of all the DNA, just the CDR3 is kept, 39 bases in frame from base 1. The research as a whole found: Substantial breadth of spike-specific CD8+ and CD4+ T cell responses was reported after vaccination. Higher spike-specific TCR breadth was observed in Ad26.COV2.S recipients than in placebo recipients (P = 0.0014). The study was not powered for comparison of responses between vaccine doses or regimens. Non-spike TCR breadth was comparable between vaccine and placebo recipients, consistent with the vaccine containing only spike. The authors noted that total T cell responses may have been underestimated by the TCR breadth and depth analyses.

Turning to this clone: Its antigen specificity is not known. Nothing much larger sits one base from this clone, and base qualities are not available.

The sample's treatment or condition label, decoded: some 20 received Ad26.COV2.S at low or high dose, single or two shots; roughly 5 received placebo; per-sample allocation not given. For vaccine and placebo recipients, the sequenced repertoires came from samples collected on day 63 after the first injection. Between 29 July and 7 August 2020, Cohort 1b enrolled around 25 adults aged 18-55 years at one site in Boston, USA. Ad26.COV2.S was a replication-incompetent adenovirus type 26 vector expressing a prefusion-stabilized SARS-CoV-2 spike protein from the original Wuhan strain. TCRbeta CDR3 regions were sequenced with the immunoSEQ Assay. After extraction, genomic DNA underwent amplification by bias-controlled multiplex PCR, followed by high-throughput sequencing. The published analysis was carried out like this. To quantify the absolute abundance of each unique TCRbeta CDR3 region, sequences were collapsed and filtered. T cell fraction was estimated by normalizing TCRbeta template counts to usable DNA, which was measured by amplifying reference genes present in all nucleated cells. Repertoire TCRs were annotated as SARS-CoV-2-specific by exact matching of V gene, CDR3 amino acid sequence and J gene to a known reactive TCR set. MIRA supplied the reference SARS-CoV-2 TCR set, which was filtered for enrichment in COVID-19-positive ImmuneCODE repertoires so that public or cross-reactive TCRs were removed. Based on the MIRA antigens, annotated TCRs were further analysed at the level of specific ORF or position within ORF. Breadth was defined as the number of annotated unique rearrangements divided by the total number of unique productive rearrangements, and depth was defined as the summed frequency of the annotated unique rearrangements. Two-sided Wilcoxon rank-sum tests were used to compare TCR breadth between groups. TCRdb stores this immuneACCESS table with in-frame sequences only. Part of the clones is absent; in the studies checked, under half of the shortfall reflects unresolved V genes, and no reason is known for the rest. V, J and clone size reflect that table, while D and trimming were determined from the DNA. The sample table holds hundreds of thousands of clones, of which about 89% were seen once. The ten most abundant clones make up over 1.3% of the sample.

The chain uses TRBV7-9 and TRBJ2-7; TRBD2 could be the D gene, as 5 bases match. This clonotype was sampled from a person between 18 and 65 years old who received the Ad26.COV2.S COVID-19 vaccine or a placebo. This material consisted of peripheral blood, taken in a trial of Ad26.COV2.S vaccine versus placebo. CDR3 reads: CASSLVGAYEQYF. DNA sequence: TGTGCCAGCAGCTTAGTGGGAGCTTACGAGCAGTACTTC.